This TCR beta chain was recorded in a study of blood T cells in healthy people across ages. Germline-derived CDR1 and CDR2 are SGHTA and FQGNSA. V gave up 5 bases and J gave up 4 bases, with 7 bases separating them. The CDR3 sequence is 12 residues long. Together with a sample-barcoded 5' primer, a J-beta primer mix was included in a second PCR lasting 7 to 11 cycles. TCRdb used MiXCR to reprocess the 5' RACE reads, holding one entry per CDR3 protein. Of about 940,000 distinct CDR3 sequences listed, roughly 52% are singletons. There are many counts of this clonotype. Its antigen remains unknown. Overall study results and limits: Changes seen in expanded clonotypes were possibly confounded by donor CMV status left unknown. Diversity was estimated from one million T cells, and these estimates were considered underestimates.

Samples each yielded at least 5 micrograms of total RNA. The rearrangement links TRBV7-2 to TRBJ2-3, with D maybe TRBD2 (6 bases). The sequenced sample consisted of blood. The TCR comes from a young man in good health. The CDR3 is CASSPGADTQYF. The CDR3 DNA is TGTGCCAGCAGCCCGGGAGCAGATACGCAGTATTTT.